Each of the 5 T cell receptor beta chains below was sequenced from the same sample in a study of control samples from healthy donors and cancer patients. Libraries were prepared by immunoSEQ multiplex PCR; TCRdb keeps only in-frame clonotypes and omits some of them. The table lists 52,000 or so clones, roughly 94% of them singletons. Material for sequencing was blood. The receptor source for this set is a man aged 30-40 years in good health.

This rearrangement joins TRBV20-1 to TRBJ2-5; either TRBD1 or TRBD2 may supply D (5 bases each). Per the germline V gene, CDR1 is DFQATT and CDR2 is SNEGSKA (reference sequence). V lost 8 bases to trimming and J lost 14 bases, with 21 bases between them. The CDR3 runs 11 residues. The CDR3 nucleotides read TGCAGTCCCCTACAAGAGGGGCACACATACTTC. This gives the protein CSPLQEGHTYF.

The rearrangement joins TRBV6-5 to TRBJ1-1; no firm D call. The CDR3 runs to 15 residues. V lost 0 bases, J lost 4 bases, and 12 bases lay in between. Germline CDR1 MNHEY, CDR2 SVGAGI. CDR3 amino acids: CASSYSIEAGTEAFF. In DNA, the CDR3 is TGTGCCAGCAGTTACTCGATTGAGGCGGGCACTGAAGCTTTCTTT.

The chain uses TRBV27 and TRBJ1-1; 7 bases align to TRBD1. The V and J ends lost 5 bases and 0 bases, in that order; junction bases with no gene match: 3. The CDR3 consists of 14 residues. Germline CDR1 MNHEY, CDR2 SMNVEV (reference sequence). CDR3 protein: CASSPDRVNTEAFF. The CDR3 bases are TGTGCCAGCAGTCCCGACAGGGTGAACACTGAAGCTTTCTTT.

V and J are TRBV6-5 and TRBJ2-1; D could derive from TRBD1 or TRBD2 (5 bases each). The V and J ends lost 0 bases and 7 bases respectively, with 16 bases between them. The CDR3 runs 16 residues. Germline loops: CDR1 MNHEY, CDR2 SVGAGI. The CDR3 sequence: CASSYSSGSFENEQFF. Written as DNA, the CDR3 is TGTGCCAGCAGTTACTCGTCAGGGAGTTTTGAAAATGAGCAGTTCTTC.

The V and J genes are TRBV7-9 and TRBJ1-1; tentative D call: TRBD1 (5 bases). This CDR3 is built from 14 residues. Trimming took 7 bases from V and 5 from J, leaving 17 bases between them. Germline assignment: CDR1 SEHNR and CDR2 FQNEAQ (reference sequence). The CDR3 loop reads CASTGKTFRTEAFF. Written as DNA, the CDR3 is TGTGCCAGCACAGGGAAGACTTTTAGGACTGAAGCTTTCTTT.